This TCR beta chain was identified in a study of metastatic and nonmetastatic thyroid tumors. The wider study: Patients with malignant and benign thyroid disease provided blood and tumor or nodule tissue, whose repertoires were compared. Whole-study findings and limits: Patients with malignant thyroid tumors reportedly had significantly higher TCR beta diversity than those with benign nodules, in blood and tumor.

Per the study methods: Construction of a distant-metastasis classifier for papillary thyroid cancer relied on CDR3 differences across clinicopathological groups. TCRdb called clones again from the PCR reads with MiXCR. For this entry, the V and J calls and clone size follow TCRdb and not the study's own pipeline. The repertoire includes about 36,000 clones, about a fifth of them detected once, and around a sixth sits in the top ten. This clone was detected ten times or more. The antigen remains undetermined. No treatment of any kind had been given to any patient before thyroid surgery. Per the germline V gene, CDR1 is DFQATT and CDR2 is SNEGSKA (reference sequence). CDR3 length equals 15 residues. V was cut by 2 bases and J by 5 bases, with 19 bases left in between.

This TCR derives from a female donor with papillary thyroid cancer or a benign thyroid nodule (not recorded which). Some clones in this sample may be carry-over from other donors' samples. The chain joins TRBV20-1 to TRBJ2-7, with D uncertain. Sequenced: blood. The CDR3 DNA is TGCAGTGCTAGACCCGCCGGGCGGCGCCTCCACGAGCAGTACTTC. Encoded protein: CSARPAGRRLHEQYF.